Below, 24 T cell receptor beta chains from the same sample are listed, as sequenced in a study of vaccination effects on CD4 cells after COVID-19. These receptors have no identified antigens. It was after 10 days of culture that CD4+ T cells were isolated. Participants got two doses of BNT162b2 or mRNA-1273 vaccine. Profiling relied on immunoSEQ multiplex PCR, and the TCRdb table lists in-frame clones only, not all of them. The table records fewer than 75,000 clones, about four fifths of them present only once. The input for sequencing was CD4+ T cells from PBMCs cultured without peptide, taken after COVID-19 vaccination. The receptors originated from a human donor who received a COVID-19 vaccine.

This chain joins TRBV11-1 and TRBJ2-3; maybe TRBD2 (6 bases). Germline CDR1 reads SGHAT; CDR2 reads FQDESV (reference sequence). The V and J ends lost 3 bases and 11 bases respectively, with 18 bases between them. CDR3 length: 14 residues. The DNA of the CDR3 is TGTGCCAGCAGCTTGGGAGGCTTTCTGGGCGGGCAGTATTTT. Translation gives CASSLGGFLGGQYF.

A word on this clone: The sample has other DNA sequences that encode this CDR3 too. The V gene is TRBV18, the J gene TRBJ1-2; no definite D call. Between the trimmed V and J ends, which lost 3 bases and 2 bases, there was a span of 7 bases. The CDR3 sequence is 13 residues long. CDR1 and CDR2 from the germline V gene are KGHSH and LQKENI. CDR3 coding DNA: TGTGCCAGCTCACCTGACGGAAACTATGGCTACACCTTC. Amino acid sequence: CASSPDGNYGYTF.

The gene calls are TRBV18 and TRBJ1-5; 8 nucleotides agree with TRBD1. The CDR3 length is 18 residues. CDR1 and CDR2 from the germline V gene are KGHSH and LQKENI. V lost 5 bases, J lost 4 bases, and 16 bases stayed unmatched. The CDR3, as DNA: TGTGCCAGCTCAAGGGGGGACCTACAGGGGGGTAATAATCAGCCCCAGCATTTT. Protein: CASSRGDLQGGNNQPQHF.

V and J are TRBV19 and TRBJ2-1, with TRBD1 identical over 9 bases. The CDR3 length is 15 residues. The ends lost 3 bases at V and 2 bases at J; junction bases unmatched: 2. The germline CDR1 and CDR2 sequences are LNHDA and SQIVND (reference sequence). The DNA for the CDR3 is TGTGCCAGTAGTATCAGGACAGGGGCCTACAATGAGCAGTTCTTC. Translation gives CASSIRTGAYNEQFF. The whole variable domain, filled in from reference TRBV19 and TRBJ2-1, reads DGGITQSPKYLFRKEGQNVTLSCEQNLNHDAMYWYRQDPGQGLRLIYYSQIVNDFQKGDIAEGYSVSREKKESFPLTVTSAQKNPTAFYLCASSIRTGAYNEQFFGPGTRLTVL.

V is TRBV12-3 or TRBV12-4 and J is TRBJ2-5, with D uncertain. V was clipped by 4 bases and J by 0 bases, with 6 bases between them. This CDR3 is 13 amino acids long. The DNA for the CDR3 is TGTGCCAGCAGTTACAGCAACCAAGAGACCCAGTACTTC. It yields the protein CASSYSNQETQYF.

The chain combines TRBV9 with TRBJ2-1, with D uncertain. The CDR3 length is 15 residues. Looked up from germline, CDR1 is SGDLS and CDR2 is YYNGEE. V was shortened by 0 bases and J by 0 bases, with 7 bases between the two germline ends. For the CDR3, the DNA is TGTGCCAGCAGCGTAGCTACAAGCTCCTACAATGAGCAGTTCTTC. Translated: CASSVATSSYNEQFF.

This clone was detected only once. This chain connects TRBV7-9 to TRBJ1-5; D is ambiguous. Trimming took 0 bases from V and 4 from J, leaving 7 bases between them. CDR3 length: 14 residues. The germline V gene encodes CDR1 SEHNR and CDR2 FQNEAQ (reference sequence). CDR3 protein: CASSLAGGNQPQHF. The CDR3 DNA is TGTGCCAGCAGCTTAGCTGGAGGGAATCAGCCCCAGCATTTT.

The chain employs TRBV20-1 and TRBJ2-1, with no clear D. Germline assignment: CDR1 DFQATT and CDR2 SNEGSKA (reference sequence). V was trimmed by 5 bases and J by 4 bases, leaving 6 bases between them. This CDR3 is built from 11 residues. Here the CDR3 DNA reads TGCAGTGCTGCAGATTACAATGAGCAGTTCTTC. This gives the protein CSAADYNEQFF.

The table lists this clone with a few counts. The genes are TRBV3-1 (or the pseudogene TRBV3-2) and TRBJ2-1; 9 nucleotides match TRBD2. This CDR3 is 13 amino acids long. V dropped 4 bases and J dropped 15; count of bases not matched to a gene: 10. Germline CDR1 is LGHDT and CDR2 is YNNKEL (reference sequence). The CDR3 is CASSLRGGGPGFF. As DNA, the CDR3 is TGTGCCAGCAGCCTCCGCGGGGGGGGCCCTGGGTTCTTC.

V usage is TRBV4-2 and J usage is TRBJ2-3; 9 nucleotides match TRBD2. CDR1 is LGHNA, CDR2 YNFKEQ, per germline. CDR3 length: 15 residues. V gave up 6 bases and J gave up 4 bases; unmatched junction bases: 8. CDR3 sequence reads: CASSPLAGEADTQYF. The CDR3 nucleotides are TGTGCCAGCAGTCCACTAGCGGGCGAAGCAGATACGCAGTATTTT.

The chain has TRBV7-2 and TRBJ2-5; TRBD2 matches at 8 bases. Germline-derived CDR1 and CDR2 are SGHTA and FQGNSA. The ends lost 5 bases at V and 4 bases at J; junction bases unmatched: 6. The CDR3 consists of 14 residues. As DNA, the CDR3 is TGTGCCAGCAGCGCGGGAGGTGGTCGAGAGACCCAGTACTTC. Translating gives CASSAGGGRETQYF.

The chain links TRBV3-1 (or the pseudogene TRBV3-2) to TRBJ2-1; 16 bases align to TRBD2. J lost 4 bases, V lost 3 bases, and 6 bases had no gene match. The CDR3 extends over 18 amino acids. Germline assignment: CDR1 LGHDT and CDR2 YNNKEL (reference sequence). The CDR3, as DNA: TGTGCCAGCAGCCAGGCCTCGGGACTAGCGGGAGGGTACAATGAGCAGTTCTTC. This translates into CASSQASGLAGGYNEQFF.

V gene TRBV5-6 combines with J gene TRBJ1-5; D unresolved. Germline assignment: CDR1 SGHDT and CDR2 YYEEEE. This CDR3 spans 12 amino acids. V was trimmed by 0 bases and J by 6 bases, leaving 4 bases between them. The CDR3 DNA reads TGTGCCAGCAGCTTGGCCGGTCAGCCCCAGCATTTT. It yields the protein CASSLAGQPQHF.

The chain recombines TRBV4-2 with TRBJ2-1; 9 bases line up with TRBD2. Germline values: CDR1 LGHNA, CDR2 YNFKEQ. Unmatched junction bases numbered 5, after V lost 0 bases and J lost 2 bases. The CDR3 sequence is 17 residues long. The CDR3 loop reads CASSQDSGGTTYNEQFF. CDR3 coding DNA: TGTGCCAGCAGCCAAGATAGCGGGGGCACGACCTACAATGAGCAGTTCTTC.

This clone was picked up a small number of times. This chain joins TRBV5-4 and TRBJ1-1; tentative D call: TRBD1 (6 bases). CDR3 length: 13 amino acids. The germline CDR1 and CDR2 sequences are SGHNT and YYREEE (reference sequence). V lost 4 bases to trimming and J lost 1 base, with 8 bases between them. CDR3 sequence (DNA): TGTGCCAGCAGCCCGGGGGCGAACACTGAAGCTTTCTTT. It specifies CASSPGANTEAFF.

The CDR3 DNA reads as TGTGCCAGCAGTTACTCGCATGCGGGGGCCACCTACGAGCAGTACTTC. The encoded protein is CASSYSHAGATYEQYF. The chain links TRBV6-2 or TRBV6-3 to TRBJ2-7; D might be TRBD2 (7 bases). With 0 bases removed from V and 2 bases from J, the gap between germline ends came to 14 bases. The CDR3 length is 16 residues. Germline V gene lookup returns CDR1 MNHEY and CDR2 SVGEGT.

J is TRBJ1-6 and V is TRBV19, with TRBD1 as a possible D gene (6 bases). The germline gives CDR1 LNHDA, CDR2 SQIVND (reference sequence). Trimming removed 4 bases from V and 8 bases from J, with 21 bases in between. This CDR3 contains 17 residues. This chain's CDR3 is CASSKGTPRRVDSPLHF. Here the CDR3 DNA reads TGTGCCAGTAGTAAAGGGACACCGCGGAGGGTGGATTCACCCCTCCACTTT.

The gene calls are TRBV2 and TRBJ2-7, with 7 bases lining up with TRBD2. The CDR3 is made up of 16 amino acids. With 6 bases clipped from V and 6 bases from J, the junction kept 17 bases outside the gene matches. Germline CDR1 and CDR2: SNHLY and FYNNEI. CDR3 nucleotide sequence: TGTGCCAGCAGCCGCTCCAGCGGGGCCGTCGTAGGCGAGCAGTACTTC. Translating it yields CASSRSSGAVVGEQYF.

The chain has TRBV5-6 and TRBJ2-7, with a possible D match to TRBD1 (5 bases). From germline, CDR1 is SGHDT and CDR2 YYEEEE. This CDR3 contains 15 residues. Between the trimmed V and J ends, which lost 3 bases and 10 bases, there was a span of 23 bases. In DNA, the CDR3 is TGTGCCAGCAGCTCCCTCATGGGGCCCACCCTGGGACAGTACTTC. Its translation: CASSSLMGPTLGQYF.

This clone was detected only a few times. The V call is TRBV11-2, the J call TRBJ1-5; D not resolved. The CDR3 loop spans 16 amino acids. Germline V gives CDR1 SGHAT, CDR2 FQNNGV. V lost 5 bases to trimming and J lost 0 bases, with 14 bases between them. The CDR3, as DNA: TGTGCCAGCAGCCTTTCCTTGGGGTTTAGCAATCAGCCCCAGCATTTT. This sequence encodes CASSLSLGFSNQPQHF.

In this sample, this clone turned up a few times. The chain joins TRBV7-9 to TRBJ2-1, with D possibly being TRBD1 or TRBD2 (6 bases each). With 3 bases removed from V and 6 bases from J, the gap between germline ends came to 9 bases. The CDR3 runs to 13 residues. CDR1 is SEHNR and CDR2 is FQNEAQ in the germline V gene (reference sequence). CDR3: CASSLPGANEQFF. DNA of the CDR3: TGTGCCAGCAGCTTGCCGGGGGCCAATGAGCAGTTCTTC.

The J gene is TRBJ1-5, the V gene TRBV27; D is undetermined. Trimming took 5 bases from V and 6 from J, leaving 11 bases between them. This CDR3 comprises 13 residues. Germline CDR1 reads MNHEY; CDR2 reads SMNVEV (reference sequence). The CDR3 nucleotides are TGTGCCAGCAGTCAAGATCGGGTTCAGCCCCAGCATTTT. Its protein is CASSQDRVQPQHF.

The rearrangement uses TRBV11-2 and TRBJ2-1; TRBD2 matches at 11 bases. The CDR3 has 14 residues. Germline loops: CDR1 SGHAT, CDR2 FQNNGV. The junction had 3 bases not matched to a gene; V was cut back by 8 bases and J by 3 bases. This chain's CDR3 is CASQTSGGYNEQFF. CDR3 DNA: TGTGCCAGCCAAACTAGCGGGGGCTACAATGAGCAGTTCTTC.

The rearrangement joins TRBV2 to TRBJ2-5, with a possible D match to TRBD1 (5 bases). Germline loops: CDR1 SNHLY, CDR2 FYNNEI. Trimming left V 6 bases short and J 4 bases short, with 9 bases between. The CDR3 has 12 residues. The DNA for the CDR3 is TGTGCCAGCAGAGGGGAAGGAGAGACCCAGTACTTC. Its protein is CASRGEGETQYF.